This T cell receptor (beta chain) comes out of a study of post-analysis software for immune sequencing data. Overall study results and limits: Controls showed lower frequencies than patients for five TRBV segments, and TRBV5-6, TRBV5-1 and TRBV20-1 were among these.

TCR beta libraries were prepared from cDNA with unique molecular identifiers. TCRdb reprocessed the PCR reads with MiXCR, giving one entry per CDR3 protein. Seen here are about 460,000 distinct CDR3 sequences, around 40% observed once, and the top ten hold 12%. The V end was cut by 1 base, the J end by 0 bases, with 10 bases between. Germline assignment: CDR1 SGHDN and CDR2 FVKESK. This CDR3 contains 15 residues. Note on this clonotype: Its specificity is unknown.

The genes are TRBV14 and TRBJ2-7; weak D call: TRBD2 (6 bases). Sequencing input: blood. The clonotype comes from a girl aged 10 to 17 with multiple sclerosis. The CDR3, as DNA: TGTGCCAGCAGCCAAGCTGGGGGAGGCTCCTACGAGCAGTACTTC. Protein: CASSQAGGGSYEQYF.